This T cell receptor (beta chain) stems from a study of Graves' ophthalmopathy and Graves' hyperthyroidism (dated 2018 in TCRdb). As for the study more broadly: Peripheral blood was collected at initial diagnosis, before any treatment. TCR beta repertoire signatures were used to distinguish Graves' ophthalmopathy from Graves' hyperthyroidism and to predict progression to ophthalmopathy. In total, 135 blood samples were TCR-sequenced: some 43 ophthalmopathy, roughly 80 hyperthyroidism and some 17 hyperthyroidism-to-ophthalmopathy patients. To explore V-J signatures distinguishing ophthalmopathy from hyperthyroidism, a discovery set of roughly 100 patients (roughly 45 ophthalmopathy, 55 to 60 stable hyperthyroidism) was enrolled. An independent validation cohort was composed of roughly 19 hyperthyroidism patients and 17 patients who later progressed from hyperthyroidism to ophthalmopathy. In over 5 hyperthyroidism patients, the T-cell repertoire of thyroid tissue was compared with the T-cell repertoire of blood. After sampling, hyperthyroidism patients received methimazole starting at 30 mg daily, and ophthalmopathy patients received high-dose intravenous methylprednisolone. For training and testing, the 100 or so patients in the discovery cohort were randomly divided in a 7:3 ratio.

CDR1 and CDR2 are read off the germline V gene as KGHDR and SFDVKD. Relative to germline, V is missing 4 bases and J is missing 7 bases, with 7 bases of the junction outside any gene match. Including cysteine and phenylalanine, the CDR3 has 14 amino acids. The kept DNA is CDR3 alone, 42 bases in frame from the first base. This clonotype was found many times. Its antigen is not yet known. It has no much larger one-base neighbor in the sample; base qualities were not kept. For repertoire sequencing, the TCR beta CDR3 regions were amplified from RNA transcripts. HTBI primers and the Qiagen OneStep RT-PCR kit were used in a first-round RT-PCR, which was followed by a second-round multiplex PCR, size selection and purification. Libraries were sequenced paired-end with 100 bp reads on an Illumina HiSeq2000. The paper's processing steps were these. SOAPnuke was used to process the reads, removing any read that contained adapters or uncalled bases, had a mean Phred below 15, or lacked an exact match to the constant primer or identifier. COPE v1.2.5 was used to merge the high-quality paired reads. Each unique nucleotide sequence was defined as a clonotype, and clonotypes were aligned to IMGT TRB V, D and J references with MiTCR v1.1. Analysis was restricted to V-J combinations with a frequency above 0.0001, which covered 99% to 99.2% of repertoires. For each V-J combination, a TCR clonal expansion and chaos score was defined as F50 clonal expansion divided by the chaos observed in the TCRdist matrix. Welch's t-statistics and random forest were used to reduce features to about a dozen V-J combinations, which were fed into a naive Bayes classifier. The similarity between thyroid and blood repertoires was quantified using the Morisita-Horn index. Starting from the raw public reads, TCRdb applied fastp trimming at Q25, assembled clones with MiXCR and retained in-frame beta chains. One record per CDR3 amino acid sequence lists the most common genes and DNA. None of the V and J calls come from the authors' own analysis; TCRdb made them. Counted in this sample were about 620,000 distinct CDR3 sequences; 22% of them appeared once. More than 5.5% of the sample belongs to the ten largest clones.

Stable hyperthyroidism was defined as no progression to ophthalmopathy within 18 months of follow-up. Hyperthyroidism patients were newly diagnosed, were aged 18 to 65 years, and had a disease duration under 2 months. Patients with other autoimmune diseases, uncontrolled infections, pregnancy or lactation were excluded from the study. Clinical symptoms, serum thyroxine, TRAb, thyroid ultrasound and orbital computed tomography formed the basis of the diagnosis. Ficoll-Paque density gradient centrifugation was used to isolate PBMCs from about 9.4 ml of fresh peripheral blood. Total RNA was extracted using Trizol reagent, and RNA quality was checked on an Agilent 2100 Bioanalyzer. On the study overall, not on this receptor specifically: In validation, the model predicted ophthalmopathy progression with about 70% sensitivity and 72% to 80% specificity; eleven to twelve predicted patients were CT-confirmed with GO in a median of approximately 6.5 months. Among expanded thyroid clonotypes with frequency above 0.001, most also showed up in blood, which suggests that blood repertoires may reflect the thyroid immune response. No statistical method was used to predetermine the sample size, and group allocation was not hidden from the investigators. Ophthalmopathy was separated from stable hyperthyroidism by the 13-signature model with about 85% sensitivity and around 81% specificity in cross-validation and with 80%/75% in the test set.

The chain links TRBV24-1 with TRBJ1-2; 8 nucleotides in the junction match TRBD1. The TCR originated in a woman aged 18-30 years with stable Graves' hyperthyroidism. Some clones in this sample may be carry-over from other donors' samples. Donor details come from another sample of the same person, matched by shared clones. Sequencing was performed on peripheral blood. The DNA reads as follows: TGTGCCACCAGTGACCCTGGACAGGGCTTTGGCTACACCTTC. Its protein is CATSDPGQGFGYTF.